The 8 T cell receptor beta chains listed next were all sequenced from one sample in a study of T cell responses to AZD1222 COVID-19 vaccine. Sequenced by immunoSEQ multiplex PCR; TCRdb stores in-frame clones only, minus some. The sample has fewer than 200,000 clones, 88% seen once. Sequenced here: peripheral blood, sampled 28 days after the second AZD1222 dose. Receptor source: an adult who received the AZD1222 COVID-19 vaccine.

The rearrangement joins TRBV19 to TRBJ1-2, with D possibly TRBD1 on 5 matching bases. CDR3 length: 15 amino acids. From germline, CDR1 is LNHDA and CDR2 SQIVND (reference sequence). The V end was cut by 6 bases, the J end by 4 bases, with 18 bases between. CDR3 amino acids: CASSPQGDSFYGYTF. The CDR3 DNA follows: TGTGCCAGTAGCCCCCAGGGTGACAGCTTCTATGGCTACACCTTC.

This CDR3 is CASRSGIEAFF. CDR3 coding DNA: TGTGCCAGCAGGTCGGGGATTGAAGCTTTCTTT. The chain recombines TRBV3-1 (or the pseudogene TRBV3-2) with TRBJ1-1; D call uncertain. CDR3 length equals 11 residues. The germline V gene has CDR1 LGHDT and CDR2 YNNKEL (reference sequence). Between the trimmed V and J ends, which lost 6 bases and 7 bases, there was a span of 9 bases.

This rearrangement joins TRBV7-3 to TRBJ1-2; 7 bases match TRBD1. The CDR3 is 14 amino acids. Germline CDR1 SGHTA, CDR2 FQGTGA. Trimming at V came to 5 bases and at J to 2 bases, leaving 5 bases not matched to a gene. CDR3 nucleotides: TGTGCCAGCAGCCCAAGACAGGGAAACTATGGCTACACCTTC. Translating it yields CASSPRQGNYGYTF.

The J gene is TRBJ1-6, the V gene TRBV5-1; TRBD1 agrees at 9 bases. Germline CDR1 is SGHRS and CDR2 is YFSETQ. The length of the CDR3 is 18 residues. Losses at the gene ends were 0 bases for V and 7 bases for J; bases not matched to a gene: 11. This chain's CDR3 is CASSLAVWGQGRNSPLHF. In nucleotides, the CDR3 is TGCGCCAGCAGCTTGGCTGTGTGGGGACAGGGTCGGAATTCACCCCTCCACTTT.

The chain has TRBV5-1 and TRBJ2-3; D unresolved. The CDR3 loop spans 13 amino acids. Trimming removed 4 bases at V and 0 bases at J, with 6 bases between. Germline CDR1 is SGHRS and CDR2 is YFSETQ. Here the CDR3 DNA reads TGCGCCAGCAGCCCGGTGAGCACAGATACGCAGTATTTT. This encodes CASSPVSTDTQYF. The full variable domain, completed using reference TRBV5-1 and TRBJ2-3, is KAGVTQTPRYLIKTRGQQVTLSCSPISGHRSVSWYQQTPGQGLQFLFEYFSETQRNKGNFPGRFSGRQFSNSRSEMNVSTLELGDSALYLCASSPVSTDTQYFGPGTRLTVL.

The CDR3 DNA is TGTGCCAGCAGCTCTGCAAGATTTCTAGCGGGGGCCACAGATACGCAGTATTTT. It codes for CASSSARFLAGATDTQYF. The chain combines TRBV7-9 with TRBJ2-3, with 10 bases aligning to TRBD2. In germline, CDR1 is SEHNR, CDR2 FQNEAQ (reference sequence). V shed 4 bases, J shed 2 bases, and the junction held 12 bases outside the gene matches. This CDR3 has 18 residues.

CDR3 sequence (DNA): TGTGCCAGCAGCTCAGGGACAGTCAGCAATCAGCCCCAGCATTTT. Its protein product is CASSSGTVSNQPQHF. V usage is TRBV5-8 and J usage is TRBJ1-5; the match to TRBD1 covers 7 bases. Unmatched junction bases numbered 4, after V lost 3 bases and J lost 1 base. The CDR3 is 15 amino acids. Germline V gives CDR1 SGHTS, CDR2 YDEGEE. The full variable domain, rest sourced from reference TRBV5-8 and TRBJ1-5, is EAGVTQSPTHLIKTRGQQATLRCSPISGHTSVYWYQQALGLGLQFLLWYDEGEERNRGNFPPRFSGRQFPNYSSELNVNALELEDSALYLCASSSGTVSNQPQHFGDGTRLSIL.

The CDR3 spells CASSPREGTEKLFF. The CDR3 region has the DNA TGTGCCAGTAGTCCCCGGGAGGGTACGGAAAAACTGTTTTTT. The chain recombines TRBV19 with TRBJ1-4; D ambiguous. This CDR3 region has 14 residues. V lost 5 bases and J lost 8, with 15 bases in between. Germline CDR1 LNHDA, CDR2 SQIVND (reference sequence).